This is a list of T cell receptor beta chains from one sample in a study of technical replicates of blood from a handful of donors. Repertoires were generated with immunoSEQ multiplex PCR, while TCRdb's copy carries only in-frame clones and drops some. The repertoire consists of 80,000 to 85,000 clones, with around 89% occurring once and the leading ten covering approximately 0.39%. Input material: T cells isolated from PBMCs. The receptor set was obtained from a human donor in good health. CDR3s include the opening cysteine and the closing phenylalanine or tryptophan. D genes are given only for firm matches. Clone size is stated in some rows and not others, as once, few, many or a class when expanded.

V gene: TRBV18
D gene: NA
clone size: NA
J gene: TRBJ2-4
CDR3 protein: CASSSDRITKNIQYF
CDR3 DNA: TGTGCCAGCTCATCAGACAGGATAACCAAAAACATTCAGTACTTC

V gene: TRBV2
D gene: TRBD2
clone size: NA
J gene: TRBJ2-3
CDR3 protein: CASSEGGRGDTQYF
CDR3 DNA: TGTGCCAGCAGTGAAGGCGGGAGAGGAGATACGCAGTATTTT

V gene: TRBV19
D gene: NA
clone size: NA
J gene: TRBJ1-1
CDR3 protein: CASRDRNTEAFF
CDR3 DNA: TGTGCCAGTAGAGACAGAAACACTGAAGCTTTCTTT

V gene: TRBV16
D gene: NA
clone size: NA
J gene: TRBJ2-7
CDR3 protein: CASSLGGISYEQYF
CDR3 DNA: TGTGCCAGCAGCCTCGGGGGAATTTCTTACGAGCAGTACTTC

V gene: TRBV10-3
D gene: TRBD2
clone size: NA
J gene: TRBJ2-2
CDR3 protein: CAISDGSGRKAGELFF
CDR3 DNA: TGTGCCATCAGTGACGGAAGCGGGAGAAAGGCCGGGGAGCTGTTTTTT

V gene: TRBV5-6
D gene: NA
clone size: once
J gene: TRBJ2-7
CDR3 protein: CASSLAGYTYEQYF
CDR3 DNA: TGTGCCAGCAGCTTGGCAGGTTATACCTACGAGCAGTACTTC

V gene: TRBV5-8
D gene: NA
clone size: NA
J gene: TRBJ2-3
CDR3 protein: CASSLRGSGTDTQYF
CDR3 DNA: TGTGCCAGCAGCTTGAGAGGATCCGGCACAGATACGCAGTATTTT

V gene: TRBV6-5
D gene: NA
clone size: NA
J gene: TRBJ1-1
CDR3 protein: CASSYQGNTEAFF
CDR3 DNA: TGTGCCAGCAGTTACCAGGGGAACACTGAAGCTTTCTTT

V gene: TRBV9
D gene: TRBD2
clone size: NA
J gene: TRBJ2-1
CDR3 protein: CASATSGRYNEQFF
CDR3 DNA: TGTGCCAGCGCTACTAGCGGGAGGTACAATGAGCAGTTCTTC

V gene: TRBV21-1
D gene: NA
clone size: NA
J gene: TRBJ2-7
CDR3 protein: CASSKARDSYSYEQYF
CDR3 DNA: TGTGCCAGCAGCAAAGCCCGGGACTCGTACTCCTACGAGCAGTACTTC

V gene: TRBV29-1
D gene: NA
clone size: NA
J gene: TRBJ1-2
CDR3 protein: CSVEYNYGYTF
CDR3 DNA: TGCAGCGTTGAATATAACTATGGCTACACCTTC

V gene: TRBV10-3
D gene: NA
clone size: NA
J gene: TRBJ1-1
CDR3 protein: CAISESESRFEAFF
CDR3 DNA: TGTGCCATCAGTGAGTCGGAGTCTCGTTTCGAAGCTTTCTTT

V gene: TRBV11-3
D gene: NA
clone size: NA
J gene: TRBJ2-1
CDR3 protein: CASSLEATYNEQFF
CDR3 DNA: TGTGCCAGCAGCTTAGAGGCCACCTACAATGAGCAGTTCTTC

V gene: TRBV30
D gene: NA
clone size: NA
J gene: TRBJ2-7
CDR3 protein: CAWSADRHSYEQYF
CDR3 DNA: TGTGCCTGGAGCGCAGACCGACACTCCTACGAGCAGTACTTC

V gene: TRBV2
D gene: TRBD2
clone size: NA
J gene: TRBJ2-7
CDR3 protein: CASSVLAANYEQYF
CDR3 DNA: TGTGCCAGCAGTGTACTAGCGGCTAACTACGAGCAGTACTTC

V gene: TRBV6-5
D gene: NA
clone size: NA
J gene: TRBJ1-1
CDR3 protein: CASRGGTEAFF
CDR3 DNA: TGTGCCAGCAGGGGAGGGACTGAAGCTTTCTTT

V gene: TRBV30
D gene: NA
clone size: NA
J gene: TRBJ2-1
CDR3 protein: CAWSVGSGHYSYNEQFF
CDR3 DNA: TGTGCCTGGAGTGTTGGTTCGGGACACTACTCCTACAATGAGCAGTTCTTC

V gene: TRBV28
D gene: NA
clone size: NA
J gene: TRBJ1-5
CDR3 protein: CASRVGPGVNQPQHF
CDR3 DNA: TGTGCCAGCAGAGTAGGTCCAGGGGTAAATCAGCCCCAGCATTTT

V gene: TRBV19
D gene: TRBD1
clone size: NA
J gene: TRBJ1-2
CDR3 protein: CASSIGLRQGNYGYTF
CDR3 DNA: TGTGCCAGTAGTATAGGACTACGACAGGGGAACTATGGCTACACCTTC

V gene: TRBV9
D gene: TRBD1
clone size: NA
J gene: TRBJ1-5
CDR3 protein: CASSKGTGGNQPQHF
CDR3 DNA: TGTGCCAGCAGCAAGGGGACAGGGGGTAATCAGCCCCAGCATTTT

V gene: TRBV5-1
D gene: TRBD2
clone size: NA
J gene: TRBJ2-5
CDR3 protein: CASSPLTSGSGETQYF
CDR3 DNA: TGCGCCAGCAGCCCCCTAACTAGCGGGAGTGGAGAGACCCAGTACTTC

V gene: TRBV2
D gene: NA
clone size: NA
J gene: TRBJ2-3
CDR3 protein: CASRQDPAEDTQYF
CDR3 DNA: TGTGCCAGCAGACAGGACCCGGCTGAAGATACGCAGTATTTT

V gene: TRBV7-9
D gene: TRBD2
clone size: once
J gene: TRBJ2-7
CDR3 protein: CASSLGLPSYEQYF
CDR3 DNA: TGTGCCAGCAGCCTGGGACTACCTTCCTACGAGCAGTACTTC

V gene: TRBV6-4
D gene: NA
clone size: NA
J gene: TRBJ2-1
CDR3 protein: CASSAIGSYNEQFF
CDR3 DNA: TGTGCCAGCAGTGCGATCGGCTCCTACAATGAGCAGTTCTTC

V gene: TRBV19
D gene: NA
clone size: NA
J gene: TRBJ1-2
CDR3 protein: CASSPLTNYGYTF
CDR3 DNA: TGTGCCAGTAGTCCTCTTACTAACTATGGCTACACCTTC

V gene: TRBV10-1
D gene: TRBD2
clone size: NA
J gene: TRBJ2-2
CDR3 protein: CANHPLLAGETGELFF
CDR3 DNA: TGCGCCAACCACCCCCTCCTAGCGGGGGAGACCGGGGAGCTGTTTTTT

V gene: TRBV5-1
D gene: NA
clone size: NA
J gene: TRBJ1-1
CDR3 protein: CASSLARNIPEAFF
CDR3 DNA: TGCGCCAGCAGCTTGGCCAGGAACATCCCTGAAGCTTTCTTT

V gene: TRBV7-3
D gene: NA
clone size: NA
J gene: TRBJ2-7
CDR3 protein: CASSPYPTGPEQYF
CDR3 DNA: TGTGCCAGCAGCCCGTACCCCACAGGACCTGAGCAGTACTTC

V gene: TRBV19
D gene: TRBD2
clone size: NA
J gene: TRBJ2-1
CDR3 protein: CASSPASGGSSYNEQFF
CDR3 DNA: TGTGCCAGTTCTCCGGCTAGCGGGGGAAGCTCCTACAATGAGCAGTTCTTC

V gene: TRBV28
D gene: TRBD2
clone size: NA
J gene: TRBJ2-5
CDR3 protein: CASSSGLAGMWETQYF
CDR3 DNA: TGTGCCAGCAGTTCTGGACTAGCGGGAATGTGGGAGACCCAGTACTTC

V gene: TRBV15
D gene: NA
clone size: NA
J gene: TRBJ1-5
CDR3 protein: CATSRETGSNQPQHF
CDR3 DNA: TGTGCCACCAGCAGAGAAACAGGGAGTAATCAGCCCCAGCATTTT

V gene: TRBV4-1
D gene: TRBD1
clone size: NA
J gene: TRBJ1-2
CDR3 protein: CASSQDRDRGGYTF
CDR3 DNA: TGCGCCAGCAGCCAAGACCGGGACAGAGGGGGCTACACCTTC

V gene: TRBV10-1
D gene: NA
clone size: NA
J gene: TRBJ2-7
CDR3 protein: CASKLRKTYEQYF
CDR3 DNA: TGCGCCAGCAAACTAAGAAAGACCTACGAGCAGTACTTC

V gene: TRBV4-1
D gene: TRBD1
clone size: NA
J gene: TRBJ1-6
CDR3 protein: CASSQDPDRWNSPLHF
CDR3 DNA: TGCGCCAGCAGCCAAGATCCGGACAGGTGGAATTCACCCCTCCACTTT

V gene: TRBV7-6
D gene: NA
clone size: NA
J gene: TRBJ2-7
CDR3 protein: CASSPGTYYEQYF
CDR3 DNA: TGTGCCAGCAGCCCGGGGACTTACTACGAGCAGTACTTC

V gene: TRBV10-3
D gene: NA
clone size: NA
J gene: TRBJ1-2
CDR3 protein: CAISGGYGYTF
CDR3 DNA: TGTGCCATCAGTGGCGGGTATGGCTACACCTTC

V gene: TRBV5-6
D gene: NA
clone size: NA
J gene: TRBJ1-2
CDR3 protein: CASSSDRSYGYTF
CDR3 DNA: TGTGCCAGCAGCTCTGACAGAAGCTATGGCTACACCTTC

V gene: TRBV9
D gene: NA
clone size: once
J gene: TRBJ2-3
CDR3 protein: CASSVRMGHHTQYF
CDR3 DNA: TGTGCCAGCAGCGTTAGAATGGGACACCATACGCAGTATTTT

V gene: TRBV6-5
D gene: NA
clone size: NA
J gene: TRBJ2-2
CDR3 protein: CASYRNTGELFF
CDR3 DNA: TGTGCCAGTTACAGAAACACCGGGGAGCTGTTTTTT

V gene: TRBV4-2
D gene: TRBD1
clone size: NA
J gene: TRBJ1-2
CDR3 protein: CASSRDRGPYGYTF
CDR3 DNA: TGTGCCAGCAGCAGGGACAGGGGGCCCTATGGCTACACCTTC

V gene: TRBV6-5
D gene: NA
clone size: NA
J gene: TRBJ2-3
CDR3 protein: CASSYSGFQGDTQYF
CDR3 DNA: TGTGCCAGCAGTTACTCAGGCTTCCAGGGGGATACGCAGTATTTT

V gene: TRBV19
D gene: TRBD2
clone size: NA
J gene: TRBJ2-2
CDR3 protein: CASSIELAAILTGELFF
CDR3 DNA: TGTGCCAGTAGTATCGAACTAGCGGCTATCCTCACCGGGGAGCTGTTTTTT

V gene: TRBV4-1
D gene: NA
clone size: NA
J gene: TRBJ2-3
CDR3 protein: CASSQLLATSDTQYF
CDR3 DNA: TGCGCCAGCAGCCAACTCCTAGCTACTTCAGATACGCAGTATTTT

V gene: TRBV7-9
D gene: NA
clone size: NA
J gene: TRBJ2-3
CDR3 protein: CASSGTSLLTDTQYF
CDR3 DNA: TGTGCCAGCAGCGGGACTTCCCTACTCACAGATACGCAGTATTTT

V gene: TRBV19
D gene: NA
clone size: NA
J gene: TRBJ1-2
CDR3 protein: CASSISGGANGYTF
CDR3 DNA: TGTGCCAGTAGTATATCGGGGGGCGCGAATGGCTACACCTTC